This TCR beta chain was observed in a study of T cell responses to AZD1222 COVID-19 vaccine (dated by TCRdb to 2020 to 2022). Regarding the research as a whole: AZD1222 recipients with second doses at about 4 weeks or about 12 weeks were pooled, because spike-specific TCR depth and breadth did not differ between schedules. A total of under 250 trial participants underwent TCR sequencing, of whom some 200 had received two doses of AZD1222 and 26 had received two doses of the MenACWY control vaccine. Trial participants were enrolled by age into subgroups of 18-55, 56-69 and 70-plus years, and about 150, 27 and 61 TCR-sequenced participants, respectively, were included in these subgroups.

Comments on this clone: The target of this receptor is not known. No much larger clone is present one base from it, and per-base qualities are unavailable.

The cysteine opens and the phenylalanine closes a CDR3 of 15 amino acids. This entry keeps only the CDR3 DNA: 45 bases, framed from base 1. V was cut back by 5 bases and J by 2 bases, leaving a gap of 16 bases between them. CDR1 is given as SGHAT and CDR2 as FQNNGV, both from the germline V gene. Sample time point, as interpreted from the label and publication: baseline before first vaccination. Vaccinee samples were obtained from the UK trials COV001 and COV002, which included a single-blind randomized controlled phase 2/3 trial of AZD1222 (ChAdOx1 nCoV-19) in healthy adults. For TCRbeta chain sequencing, PBMC samples were collected from trial participants at day 0 and at day 28 after the second dose. The research as a whole found: Because no day 14 peak-response samples were available, repertoires were characterized only after the peak T cell response. After two AZD1222 doses, both the breadth and the depth of spike-specific TCRs were significantly higher than at day 0 and than in MenACWY recipients. Participants were mostly white British and included more females than males, and it was suggested by the authors that clonal diversity may have been underestimated. Only six or seven AZD1222 recipients were SARS-CoV-2 seropositive at baseline, limiting conclusions about previously exposed vaccinees. The vaccine-associated CD4 TCRs covered the entire spike protein, and the dominant responses fell in regions 160-218 and 743-854. In the small 56-69-year group, the increase in depth fell short of significance, most likely because of low power. Nearly half of unique spike-specific TCRs reportedly recognized epitopes outside regions mutated in the B.1.351 and B.1.1.7 variants.

The CDR3 regions of human TCRbeta chains were analyzed by immunosequencing. For the original study's pipeline: Repertoire TCRs were checked for matches against a reference library of SARS-CoV-2-specific TCRs that had been generated using the MIRA antigen-specificity platform. Breadth meant the fraction of unique TCRs that were SARS-CoV-2-associated, whereas depth meant the fraction of total T cells that were SARS-CoV-2-associated. Using the MIRA data, every spike-specific TCR was mapped to the spike region that the TCR reacted to and assigned to either a CD4 or a CD8 class. Log10-transformed breadth and depth values were compared by one-way ANOVA with Sidak's multiple comparisons tests. TCRdb obtained this table from immuneACCESS and retained in-frame rearrangements with V and J assigned. These tables miss some clones; where compared with another copy, unresolved V genes account for less than half of the shortfall, and the remainder is unexplained. That table furnishes V, J and clone size, whereas the DNA furnished D and trimming. Present in this sample are roughly 120,000 clones, about 87% of which were seen just once. The top ten clones comprise 4% to 4.5% of the sample.

Sequences were derived from peripheral blood, sampled on day 0 of AZD1222 vaccination. The sequence links TRBV11-2 to TRBJ2-7, with the D gene too uncertain to name. The sequence came from an adult in good health. Here is the DNA: TGTGCCAGCAGCCCCAATCGGGCAGTTACCTACGAGCAGTACTTC. The translation is CASSPNRAVTYEQYF.